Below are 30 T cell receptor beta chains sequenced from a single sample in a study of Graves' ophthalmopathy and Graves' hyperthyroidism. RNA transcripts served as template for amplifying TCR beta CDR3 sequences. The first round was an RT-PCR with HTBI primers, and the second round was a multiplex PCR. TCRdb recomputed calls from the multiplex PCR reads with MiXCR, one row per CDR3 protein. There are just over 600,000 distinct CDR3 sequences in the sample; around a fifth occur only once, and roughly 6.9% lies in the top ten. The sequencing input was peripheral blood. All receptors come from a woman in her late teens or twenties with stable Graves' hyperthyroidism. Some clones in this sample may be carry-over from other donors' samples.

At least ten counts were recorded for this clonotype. The CDR3 protein is CASSYLTEDGYTF. Here the CDR3 DNA reads TGTGCCAGCAGTTACCTTACGGAGGACGGCTACACCTTC. The chain employs TRBV6-5 and TRBJ1-2, with unresolved D. The ends were cut back, 2 bases at V and 8 bases at J, with 12 bases in the middle. CDR1 and CDR2 from the germline V gene are MNHEY and SVGAGI. CDR3 length: 13 amino acids.

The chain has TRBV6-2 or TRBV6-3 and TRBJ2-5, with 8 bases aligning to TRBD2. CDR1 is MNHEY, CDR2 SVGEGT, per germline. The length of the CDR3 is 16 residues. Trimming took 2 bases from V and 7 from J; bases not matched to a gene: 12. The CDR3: CASSYGVAGLLRTQYF. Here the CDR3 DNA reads TGTGCCAGCAGTTACGGGGTAGCGGGACTGCTTAGGACCCAGTACTTC.

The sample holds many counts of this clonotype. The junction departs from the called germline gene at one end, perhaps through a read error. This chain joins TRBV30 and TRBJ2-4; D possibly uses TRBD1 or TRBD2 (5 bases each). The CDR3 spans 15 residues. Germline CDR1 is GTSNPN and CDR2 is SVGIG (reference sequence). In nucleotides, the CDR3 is TGTGCCTGGAATTTGGGGGAAATCGGCAAAAACATTAAGTACTTC. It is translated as CAWNLGEIGKNIKYF. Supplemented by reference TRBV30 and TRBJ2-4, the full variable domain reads SQTIHQWPATLVQPVGSPLSLECTVEGTSNPNLYWYRQAAGRGLQLLFYSVGIGQISSEVPQNLSASRPQDRQFILSSKKLLLSDSGFYLCAWNLGEIGKNIKYFGAGTRLSVL.

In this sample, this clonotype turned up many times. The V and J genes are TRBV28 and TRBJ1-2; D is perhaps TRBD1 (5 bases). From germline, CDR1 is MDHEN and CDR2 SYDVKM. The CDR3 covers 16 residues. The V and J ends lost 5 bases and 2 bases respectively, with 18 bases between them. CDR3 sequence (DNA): TGTGCCAGCAGTCAACCCGGGCAGGGAGGGAACTATGGCTACACCTTC. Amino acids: CASSQPGQGGNYGYTF.

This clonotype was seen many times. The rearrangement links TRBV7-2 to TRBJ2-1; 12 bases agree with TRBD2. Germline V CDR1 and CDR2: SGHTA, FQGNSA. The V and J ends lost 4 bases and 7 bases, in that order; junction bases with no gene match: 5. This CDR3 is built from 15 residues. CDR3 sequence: CASSSPTSGRNEQFF. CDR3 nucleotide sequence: TGTGCCAGCAGCTCACCGACTAGCGGGAGAAATGAGCAGTTCTTC.

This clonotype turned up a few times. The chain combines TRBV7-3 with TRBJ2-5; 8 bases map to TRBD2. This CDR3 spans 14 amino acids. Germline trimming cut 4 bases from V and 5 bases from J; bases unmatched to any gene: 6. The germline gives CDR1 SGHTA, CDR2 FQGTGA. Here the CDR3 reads CASSSTSGAETQYF. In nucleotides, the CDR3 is TGTGCCAGCAGCTCCACTAGCGGAGCGGAGACCCAGTACTTC.

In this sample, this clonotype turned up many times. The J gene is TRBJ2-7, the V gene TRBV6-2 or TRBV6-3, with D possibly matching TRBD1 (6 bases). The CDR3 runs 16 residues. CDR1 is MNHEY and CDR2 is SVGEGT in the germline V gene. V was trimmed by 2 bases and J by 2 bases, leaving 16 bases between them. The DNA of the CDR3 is TGTGCCAGCAGTTACGGTCCTCCGGGACACCCCTACGAGCAGTACTTC. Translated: CASSYGPPGHPYEQYF.

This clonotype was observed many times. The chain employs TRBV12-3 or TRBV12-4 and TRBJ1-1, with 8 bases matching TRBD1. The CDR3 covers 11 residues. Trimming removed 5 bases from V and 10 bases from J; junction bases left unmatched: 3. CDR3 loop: CASSGTGPAFF. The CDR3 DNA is TGTGCCAGCAGTGGGACAGGTCCAGCTTTCTTT.

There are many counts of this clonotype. CDR3 DNA: TGCGCCAGCAGCCAAGGCTCCTATACAGGGGCAGGGGAGACCCAGTACTTC. It is translated as CASSQGSYTGAGETQYF. The genes are TRBV4-1 and TRBJ2-5; TRBD1 agrees at 7 bases. V lost 1 base, J lost 5 bases, and 13 bases stayed unmatched. The germline CDR1 and CDR2 sequences are MGHRA and YSYEKL. This CDR3 region has 17 residues.

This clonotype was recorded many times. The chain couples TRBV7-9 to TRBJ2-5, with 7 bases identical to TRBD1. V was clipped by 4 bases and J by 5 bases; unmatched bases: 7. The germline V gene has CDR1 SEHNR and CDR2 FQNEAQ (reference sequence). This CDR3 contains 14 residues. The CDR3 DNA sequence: TGTGCCAGCAGCTCCACAGGGGTTCGGGAGACCCAGTACTTC. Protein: CASSSTGVRETQYF. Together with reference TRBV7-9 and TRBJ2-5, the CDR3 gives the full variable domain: DTGVSQNPRHKITKRGQNVTFRCDPISEHNRLYWYRQTLGQGPEFLTYFQNEAQLEKSRLLSDRFSAERPKGSFSTLEIQRTEQGDSAMYLCASSSTGVRETQYFGPGTRLLVL.

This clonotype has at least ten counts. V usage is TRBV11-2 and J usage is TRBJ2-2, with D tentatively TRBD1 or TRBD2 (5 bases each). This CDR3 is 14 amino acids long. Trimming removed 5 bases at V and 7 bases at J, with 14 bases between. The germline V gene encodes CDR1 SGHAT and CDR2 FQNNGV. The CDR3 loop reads CASSPRDRYGELFF. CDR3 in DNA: TGTGCCAGCAGCCCCCGGGACCGTTACGGGGAGCTGTTTTTT.

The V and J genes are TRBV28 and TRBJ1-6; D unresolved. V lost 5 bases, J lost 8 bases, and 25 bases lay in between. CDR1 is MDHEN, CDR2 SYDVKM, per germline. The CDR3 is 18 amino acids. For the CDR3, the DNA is TGTGCCAGCAGTCCAGAGTCTCCAGGATCCGCTTTCCATTCACCCCTCCACTTT. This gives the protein CASSPESPGSAFHSPLHF.

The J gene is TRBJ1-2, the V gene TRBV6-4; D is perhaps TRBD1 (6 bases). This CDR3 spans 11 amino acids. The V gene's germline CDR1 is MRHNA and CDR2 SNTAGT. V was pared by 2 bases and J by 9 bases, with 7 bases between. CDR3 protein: CASSDTGSYTF. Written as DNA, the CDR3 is TGTGCCAGCAGTGACACAGGGAGCTACACCTTC.

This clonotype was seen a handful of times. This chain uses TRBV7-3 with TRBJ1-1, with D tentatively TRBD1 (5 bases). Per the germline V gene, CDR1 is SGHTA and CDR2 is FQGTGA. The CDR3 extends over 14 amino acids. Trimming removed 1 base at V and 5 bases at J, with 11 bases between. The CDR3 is CASSLMGDDTEAFF. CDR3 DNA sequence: TGTGCCAGCAGCTTAATGGGGGATGATACTGAAGCTTTCTTT.

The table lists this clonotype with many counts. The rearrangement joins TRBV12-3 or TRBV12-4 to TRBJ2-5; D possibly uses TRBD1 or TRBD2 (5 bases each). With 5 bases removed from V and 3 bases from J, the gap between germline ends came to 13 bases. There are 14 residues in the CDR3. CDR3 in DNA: TGTGCCAGCAGTCCGAGGGGCAGGGAAGAGACCCAGTACTTC. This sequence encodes CASSPRGREETQYF.

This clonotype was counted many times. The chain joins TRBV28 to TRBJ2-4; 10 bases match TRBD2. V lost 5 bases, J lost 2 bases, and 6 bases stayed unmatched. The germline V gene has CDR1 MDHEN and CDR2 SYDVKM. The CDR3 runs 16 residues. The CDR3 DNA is TGTGCCAGCAGTCATCCTAGCGGGAGTTCCAAAAACATTCAGTACTTC. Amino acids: CASSHPSGSSKNIQYF.

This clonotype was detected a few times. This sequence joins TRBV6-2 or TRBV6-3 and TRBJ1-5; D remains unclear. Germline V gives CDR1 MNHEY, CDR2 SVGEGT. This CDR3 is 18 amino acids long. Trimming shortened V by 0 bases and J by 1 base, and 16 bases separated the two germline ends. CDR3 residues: CASSYSRLGSGSNQPQHF. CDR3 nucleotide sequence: TGTGCCAGCAGTTACTCGAGATTGGGCTCCGGGAGCAATCAGCCCCAGCATTTT.

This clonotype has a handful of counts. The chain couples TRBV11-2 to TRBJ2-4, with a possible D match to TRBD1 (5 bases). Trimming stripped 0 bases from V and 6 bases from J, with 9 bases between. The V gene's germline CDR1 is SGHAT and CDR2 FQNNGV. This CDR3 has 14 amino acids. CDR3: CASSLDPTANIQYF. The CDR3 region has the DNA TGTGCCAGCAGCTTAGATCCGACAGCAAACATTCAGTACTTC. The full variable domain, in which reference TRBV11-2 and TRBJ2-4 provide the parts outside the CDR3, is EAGVAQSPRYKIIEKRQSVAFWCNPISGHATLYWYQQILGQGPKLLIQFQNNGVVDDSQLPKDRFSAERLKGVDSTLKIQPAKLEDSAVYLCASSLDPTANIQYFGAGTRLSVL.

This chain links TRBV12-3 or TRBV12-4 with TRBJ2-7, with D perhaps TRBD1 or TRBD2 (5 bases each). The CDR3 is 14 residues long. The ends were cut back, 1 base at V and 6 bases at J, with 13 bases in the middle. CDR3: CASSLVGESGEQYF. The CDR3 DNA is TGTGCCAGCAGTTTAGTGGGGGAGTCGGGCGAGCAGTACTTC.

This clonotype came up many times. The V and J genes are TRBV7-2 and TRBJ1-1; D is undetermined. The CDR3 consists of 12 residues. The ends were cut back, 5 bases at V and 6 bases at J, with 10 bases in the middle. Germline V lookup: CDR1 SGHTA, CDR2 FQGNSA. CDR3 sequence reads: CASSVLSAEAFF. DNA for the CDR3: TGTGCCAGCAGCGTATTATCCGCTGAAGCTTTCTTT.

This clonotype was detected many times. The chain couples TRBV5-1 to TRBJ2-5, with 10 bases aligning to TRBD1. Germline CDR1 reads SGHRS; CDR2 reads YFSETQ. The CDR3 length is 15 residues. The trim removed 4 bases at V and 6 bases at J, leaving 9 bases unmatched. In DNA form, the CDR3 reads TGCGCCAGCAGCATCGGACAGGGGGGGGCGAAGACCCAGTACTTC. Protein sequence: CASSIGQGGAKTQYF.

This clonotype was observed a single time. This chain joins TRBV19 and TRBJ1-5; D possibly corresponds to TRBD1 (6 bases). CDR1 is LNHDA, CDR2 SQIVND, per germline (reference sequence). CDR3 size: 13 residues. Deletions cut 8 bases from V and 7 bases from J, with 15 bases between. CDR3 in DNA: TGTGCCAGTCAAGGGGGAGGGCTGCAGCCCCAGCATTTT. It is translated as CASQGGGLQPQHF.

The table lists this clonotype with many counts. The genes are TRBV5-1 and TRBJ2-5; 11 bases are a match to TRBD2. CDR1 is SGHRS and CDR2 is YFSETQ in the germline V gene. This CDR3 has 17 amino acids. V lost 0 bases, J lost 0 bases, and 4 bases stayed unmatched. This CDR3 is CASSLGLAGPYQETQYF. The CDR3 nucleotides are TGCGCCAGCAGCTTGGGACTAGCGGGGCCGTACCAAGAGACCCAGTACTTC.

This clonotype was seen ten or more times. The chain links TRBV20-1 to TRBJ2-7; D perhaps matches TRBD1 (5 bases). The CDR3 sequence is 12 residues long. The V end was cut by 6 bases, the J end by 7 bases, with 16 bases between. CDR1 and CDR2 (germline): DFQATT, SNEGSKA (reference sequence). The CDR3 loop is CSARQSWEEQYF. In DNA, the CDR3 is TGCAGTGCCCGACAGTCCTGGGAAGAGCAGTACTTC.

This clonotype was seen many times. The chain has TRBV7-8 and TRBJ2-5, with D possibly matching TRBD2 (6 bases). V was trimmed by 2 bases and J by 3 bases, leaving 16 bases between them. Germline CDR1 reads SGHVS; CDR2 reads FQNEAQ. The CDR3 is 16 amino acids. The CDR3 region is CASSLNGGNLKETQYF. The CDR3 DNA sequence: TGTGCCAGCAGCTTAAATGGGGGGAACCTTAAAGAGACCCAGTACTTC. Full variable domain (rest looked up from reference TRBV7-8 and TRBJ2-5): GAGVSQSPRYKVAKRGQDVALRCDPISGHVSLFWYQQALGQGPEFLTYFQNEAQLDKSGLPSDRFFAERPEGSVSTLKIQRTQQEDSAVYLCASSLNGGNLKETQYFGPGTRLLVL.

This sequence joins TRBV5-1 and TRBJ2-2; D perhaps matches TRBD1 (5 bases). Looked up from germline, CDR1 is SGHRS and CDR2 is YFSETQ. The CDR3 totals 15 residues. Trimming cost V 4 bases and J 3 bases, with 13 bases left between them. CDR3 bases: TGCGCCAGCAGCATGGGCTTCAGGGACACCGGGGAGCTGTTTTTT. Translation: CASSMGFRDTGELFF.

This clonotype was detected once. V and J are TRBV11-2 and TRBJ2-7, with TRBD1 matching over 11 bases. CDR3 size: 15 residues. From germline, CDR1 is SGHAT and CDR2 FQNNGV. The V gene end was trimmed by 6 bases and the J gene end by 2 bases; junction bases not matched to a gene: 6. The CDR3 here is CASRFPGQGAYEQYF. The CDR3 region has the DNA TGTGCCAGCAGGTTTCCGGGACAGGGGGCCTACGAGCAGTACTTC.

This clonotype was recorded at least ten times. CDR3 amino acids: CATSPTRDLYGYTF. Here the CDR3 DNA reads TGTGCCACCAGTCCCACACGGGACCTCTATGGCTACACCTTC. The chain combines TRBV15 with TRBJ1-2, with a weak D call TRBD1 (5 bases). CDR3 length: 14 residues. V lost 6 bases, J lost 4 bases, and 15 bases lay in between. Germline-derived CDR1 and CDR2 are LNHNV and YYDKDF (reference sequence). The full variable domain, with the rest looked up from reference TRBV15 and TRBJ1-2, is DAMVIQNPRYQVTQFGKPVTLSCSQTLNHNVMYWYQQKSSQAPKLLFHYYDKDFNNEADTPDNFQSRRPNTSFCFLDIRSPGLGDTAMYLCATSPTRDLYGYTFGSGTRLTVV.

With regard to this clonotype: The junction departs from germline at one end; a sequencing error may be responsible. DNA of the CDR3: TGTGTCAGCAGCTCCCGGGCCCTAAGCTCTGGAAACACCATATATTTT. Translated: CVSSSRALSSGNTIYF. The chain has TRBV11-2 and TRBJ1-3, with D uncertain. CDR3 length equals 16 residues. CDR1 is SGHAT, CDR2 FQNNGV, per germline.

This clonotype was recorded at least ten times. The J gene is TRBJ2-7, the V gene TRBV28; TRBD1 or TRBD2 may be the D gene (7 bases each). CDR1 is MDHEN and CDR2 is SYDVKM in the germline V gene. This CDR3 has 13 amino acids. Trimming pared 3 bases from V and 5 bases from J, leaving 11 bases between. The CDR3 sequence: CASSLAGGDEQYF. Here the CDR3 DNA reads TGTGCCAGCAGTTTGGCAGGGGGGGACGAGCAGTACTTC.